The TCR beta chain described here comes from a study of cytomegalovirus exposure and HLA in healthy donors. The CDR3 is made up of 13 amino acids. Germline values: CDR1 LNHDA, CDR2 SQIVND (reference sequence). Trimming took off 4 bases at V and 4 bases at J, with 8 bases between the two ends. Study-level results: Relative to the approximately 680-donor mean, N-insertions were reportedly fewer in an Asian-associated ancestry cluster in a later analysis.

A word on this clone: Its antigen is not identified.

PCR amplification relied on 60 Vbeta primers (plus 13 Jbeta primers). Sequencing was performed with immunoSEQ multiplex PCR; in TCRdb, only in-frame clones are kept and a portion is missing. In the table there are over 60,000 clones, approximately 70% of which are singletons. This sequence joins TRBV19 and TRBJ2-4; D possibly corresponds to TRBD1 (5 bases). Sequencing used PBMCs. This receptor was obtained from a male donor in good health and CMV-seropositive. The CDR3: CASSKTEKNIQYF. DNA for the CDR3: TGTGCCAGTAGTAAGACAGAGAAAAACATTCAGTACTTC.